These 18 T cell receptor beta chains originate from one sample sequenced in a study of early T cells in non-severe SARS-CoV-2 infection. TCRdb re-called the 5' RACE reads through MiXCR, storing one row per CDR3 protein. The top ten clones hold about 7% of a sample with roughly 54,000 distinct CDR3 sequences, around 5.2% of them seen once. The sample comprised whole blood. These receptor sequences come from an adult who was a healthcare worker with PCR-confirmed SARS-CoV-2 infection or an uninfected control (not recorded which).

This clonotype was counted at least ten times. V gene TRBV6-1 combines with J gene TRBJ2-7; D is uncertain. V was pared by 7 bases and J by 0 bases, with 7 bases between. The germline CDR1 and CDR2 sequences are MNHNS and SASEGT. The length of the CDR3 is 12 residues. The CDR3 sequence is CASIASSYEQYF. The CDR3 DNA reads TGTGCCAGCATAGCCAGCTCCTACGAGCAGTACTTC.

This chain joins TRBV24-1 and TRBJ2-1, with D possibly matching TRBD1 (7 bases). V lost 7 bases to trimming and J lost 4 bases, with 16 bases between them. Germline V gene data show CDR1 as KGHDR and CDR2 as SFDVKD. The CDR3 consists of 15 residues. The CDR3 DNA is TGTGCCACCAGCCCCCAGGGGGGTTATTACAATGAGCAGTTCTTC. Translating it yields CATSPQGGYYNEQFF.

Only a few counts were recorded for this clonotype. The rearrangement links TRBV11-2 to TRBJ2-5; possible D gene TRBD1, 6 bases. The CDR3 sequence is 15 residues long. Germline assignment: CDR1 SGHAT and CDR2 FQNNGV. Trimming cost V 1 base and J 1 base, with 10 bases left between them. This chain's CDR3 is CASSLGRGGQETQYF. The CDR3 DNA reads as TGTGCCAGCAGCTTAGGCCGAGGGGGCCAAGAGACCCAGTACTTC.

The table lists this clonotype with many counts. The chain links TRBV19 to TRBJ2-1; 12 bases are shared with TRBD2. Germline values: CDR1 LNHDA, CDR2 SQIVND (reference sequence). The CDR3 is 14 residues long. V was clipped by 5 bases and J by 9 bases; unmatched bases: 5. The DNA for the CDR3 is TGTGCCAGTAGTCTAGCGGGAGGGCCGCTTGAGCAGTTCTTC. Translation: CASSLAGGPLEQFF. Combining the CDR3 with reference TRBV19 and TRBJ2-1 gives the whole variable domain DGGITQSPKYLFRKEGQNVTLSCEQNLNHDAMYWYRQDPGQGLRLIYYSQIVNDFQKGDIAEGYSVSREKKESFPLTVTSAQKNPTAFYLCASSLAGGPLEQFFGPGTRLTVL.

This clonotype showed up just a few times. The CDR3 sequence is CSVEVEVGGPISGEQFF. The CDR3 DNA reads as TGCAGCGTTGAAGTCGAGGTGGGAGGGCCCATATCTGGTGAGCAGTTCTTC. This chain joins TRBV29-1 and TRBJ2-1, with 7 bases fitting TRBD2. J was trimmed by 9 bases and V by 1 base; bases with no gene match: 18. Germline V CDR1 and CDR2: SQVTM, ANQGSEA. The CDR3 consists of 17 residues.

This clonotype was picked up many times. This chain joins TRBV12-3 or TRBV12-4 and TRBJ2-2; a possible D gene is TRBD1 (6 bases). V was pared by 3 bases and J by 5 bases, with 10 bases between. This CDR3 is built from 14 residues. The CDR3 nucleotides read TGTGCCAGCAGTTTGGTCCAGGGGACCGGGGAGCTGTTTTTT. Amino acid sequence: CASSLVQGTGELFF.

This chain uses TRBV6-2 or TRBV6-3 with TRBJ2-2, with 8 bases aligning to TRBD2. The germline V gene encodes CDR1 MNHEY and CDR2 SVGEGT. Trimming cost V 9 bases and J 4 bases; bases outside gene matches: 10. The CDR3 totals 15 residues. CDR3 in DNA: TGTGCCAGTGCTCAGACTAGCGTGGGCACCGGGGAGCTGTTTTTT. Protein: CASAQTSVGTGELFF.

This clonotype was picked up many times. V usage is TRBV3-1 and J usage is TRBJ1-1, with D possibly being TRBD1 (5 bases). Per germline, CDR1 LGHDT and CDR2 YNNKEL (reference sequence). V was trimmed by 1 base and J by 8 bases, leaving 8 bases between them. The CDR3 has 12 residues. CDR3 sequence (DNA): TGTGCCAGCAGCCAAGTAGGGACGGAAGCTTTCTTT. Amino acid sequence: CASSQVGTEAFF.

In its sample, this clonotype was seen many times. The chain is built from TRBV12-3 or TRBV12-4 and TRBJ1-3; TRBD1 is a possible D gene (6 bases). Between the trimmed V and J ends, which lost 5 bases and 0 bases, there was a span of 14 bases. The CDR3 extends over 16 amino acids. The CDR3 DNA reads as TGTGCCAGCAGTCCTGGTACAGGGTTCTCTGGAAACACCATATATTTT. Residues: CASSPGTGFSGNTIYF.

This sequence joins TRBV7-9 and TRBJ1-6; no reliable D call. Looked up from germline, CDR1 is SEHNR and CDR2 is FQNEAQ (reference sequence). The CDR3 runs to 14 residues. Trimming cost V 2 bases and J 5 bases, with 7 bases left between them. The CDR3: CASSLSRNNSPLHF. The DNA of the CDR3 is TGTGCCAGCAGCTTAAGCAGAAATAATTCACCCCTCCACTTT.

V usage is TRBV30 and J usage is TRBJ1-2; the D gene is possibly TRBD1 (5 bases). Germline loops: CDR1 GTSNPN, CDR2 SVGIG (reference sequence). This CDR3 is built from 12 residues. The V end was cut by 5 bases, the J end by 7 bases, with 14 bases between. The DNA of the CDR3 is TGTGCCTGGGGCGCGTCCAGGGCTGGCTACACCTTC. Protein product: CAWGASRAGYTF.

The chain is built from TRBV7-9 and TRBJ2-3; D perhaps matches TRBD2 (6 bases). V lost 5 bases and J 14 bases, leaving 20 bases between the germline ends. Looked up from germline, CDR1 is SEHNR and CDR2 is FQNEAQ (reference sequence). The CDR3 runs 13 residues. Written as DNA, the CDR3 is TGTGCCAGCAGCCTAGAACCGGGACTTACCCGGTATTTT. Amino acids: CASSLEPGLTRYF.

This clonotype appeared many times. The chain recombines TRBV27 with TRBJ1-3, with D possibly matching TRBD1 (6 bases). Trimming left V 6 bases short and J 6 bases short, with 15 bases between. The germline CDR1 and CDR2 sequences are MNHEY and SMNVEV (reference sequence). The CDR3 has 14 residues. CDR3 amino acids: CASRTQGTENTIYF. CDR3 DNA sequence: TGTGCCAGCAGGACCCAGGGGACTGAAAACACCATATATTTT.

This clonotype has a count of ten or more. The rearrangement uses TRBV20-1 and TRBJ2-2; D uncertain. The CDR3 is 14 amino acids. Germline V gene data show CDR1 as DFQATT and CDR2 as SNEGSKA (reference sequence). Between the trimmed V and J ends, which lost 5 bases and 3 bases, there was a span of 13 bases. The CDR3 DNA reads as TGCAGTGCTCCCCGACCGCTAGACACCGGGGAGCTGTTTTTT. This codes for CSAPRPLDTGELFF.

This clonotype was found many times. V usage is TRBV13 and J usage is TRBJ1-1; a weak D match, TRBD1 (5 bases). The CDR3 has 13 amino acids. Germline CDR1 is PRHDT and CDR2 is FYEKMQ (reference sequence). Between the trimmed V and J ends, which lost 8 bases and 10 bases, there was a span of 20 bases. CDR3 amino acids: CASSLGRDLSAFF. CDR3 DNA sequence: TGTGCCAGCTCCTTGGGGAGGGACCTCTCAGCTTTCTTT.

This clonotype was picked up a small number of times. J is TRBJ2-1 and V is TRBV10-3; 7 positions match TRBD2. The V and J ends lost 10 bases and 0 bases, in that order; junction bases with no gene match: 6. The CDR3 spans 14 residues. Germline V gene sequence: CDR1 ENHRY, CDR2 SYGVKD. The CDR3 sequence is CASTGTTSYNEQFF. Written as DNA, the CDR3 is TGTGCCAGCACGGGGACTACCTCCTACAATGAGCAGTTCTTC.

Many counts were recorded for this clonotype. The genes are TRBV7-3 and TRBJ2-2; D gene unclear. The CDR3 has 13 residues. Germline CDR1 SGHTA, CDR2 FQGTGA. Trimming removed 1 base from V and 7 bases from J, with 7 bases in between. The CDR3 DNA reads TGTGCCAGCAGCTTAATCCTGAACGGGGAGCTGTTTTTT. Its translation: CASSLILNGELFF.

J is TRBJ1-3 and V is TRBV9; 9 bases match TRBD1. V lost 4 bases to trimming and J lost 3 bases; unmatched junction nucleotides: 8. The germline V gene has CDR1 SGDLS and CDR2 YYNGEE. This CDR3 has 16 amino acids. CDR3: CASSSGQGRGGNTIYF. DNA of the CDR3: TGTGCCAGCAGCAGCGGACAGGGGAGAGGTGGAAACACCATATATTTT.